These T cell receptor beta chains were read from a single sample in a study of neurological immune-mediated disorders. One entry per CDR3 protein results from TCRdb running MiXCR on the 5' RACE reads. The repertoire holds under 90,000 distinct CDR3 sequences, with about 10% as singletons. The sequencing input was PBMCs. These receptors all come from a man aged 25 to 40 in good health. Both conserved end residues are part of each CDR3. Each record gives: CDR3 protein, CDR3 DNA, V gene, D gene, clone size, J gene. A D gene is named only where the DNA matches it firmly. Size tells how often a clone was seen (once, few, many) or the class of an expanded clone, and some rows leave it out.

CASRGFGPETQYF | TGCGCCAGCAGGGGGTTCGGGCCAGAGACCCAGTACTTC | TRBV5-1 | . | . | TRBJ2-5
CASSQHPTGEGDTQYF | TGCGCCAGCAGCCAACATCCGACAGGTGAAGGAGATACGCAGTATTTT | TRBV4-1 | . | many | TRBJ2-3
CASNQNTGLAGSGYNEQFF | TGTGCCAGCAACCAAAACACGGGACTAGCGGGAAGTGGCTACAATGAGCAGTTCTTC | TRBV6-2/TRBV6-3 | TRBD2 | . | TRBJ2-1
CASSLGGGSGNTIYF | TGTGCCAGCAGTTTAGGCGGAGGCTCTGGAAACACCATATATTTT | TRBV12-3/TRBV12-4 | . | many | TRBJ1-3
CASSPPGQGAREQYF | TGCGCCAGCAGCCCCCCAGGACAGGGGGCGAGGGAGCAGTACTTC | TRBV5-1 | TRBD1 | many | TRBJ2-7
CAITRLAGIRNEQFF | TGTGCCATCACCAGACTAGCGGGAATCCGCAATGAGCAGTTCTTC | TRBV10-3 | TRBD2 | many | TRBJ2-1
CASSWTASTDTQYF | TGTGCCAGCAGCTGGACAGCTAGCACAGATACGCAGTATTTT | TRBV28 | . | many | TRBJ2-3
CGGVWKNSNQPQHF | TGCGGGGGGGTTTGGAAAAATAGCAATCAGCCCCAGCATTTT | TRBV20-1 | . | many | TRBJ1-5
CASSLALAGGGFSYEQYF | TGCGCCAGCAGCTTGGCCCTAGCGGGAGGCGGGTTCTCCTACGAGCAGTACTTC | TRBV5-1 | TRBD2 | many | TRBJ2-7
CASSQDLASSGANVLTF | TGTGCCAGCAGCCAAGATCTAGCGTCCTCTGGGGCCAACGTCCTGACTTTC | TRBV4-2 | . | many | TRBJ2-6
CAISESASRNTEAFF | TGTGCCATCAGTGAGTCGGCTTCTAGAAACACTGAAGCTTTCTTT | TRBV10-3 | . | many | TRBJ1-1
CASSETSGRHEQFF | TGTGCCAGCAGTGAAACTAGCGGGAGACATGAGCAGTTCTTC | TRBV25-1 | TRBD2 | many | TRBJ2-1
CASSLRGGPEETQYF | TGTGCCAGCAGTCTACGGGGAGGGCCGGAAGAGACCCAGTACTTC | TRBV28 | TRBD2 | many | TRBJ2-5
CASSLALAGHNEQFF | TGCGCCAGCAGCTTGGCACTAGCGGGACACAATGAGCAGTTCTTC | TRBV5-1 | TRBD2 | many | TRBJ2-1
CASSLSQGDTEAFF | TGTGCCAGCAGCTTATCACAGGGGGATACTGAAGCTTTCTTT | TRBV7-9 | TRBD1 | many | TRBJ1-1
CAIPEVIYPGVLPYEQYF | TGTGCCATCCCCGAGGTTATTTATCCGGGAGTGTTACCCTACGAGCAGTACTTC | TRBV10-3 | . | . | TRBJ2-7
CASSLDSPLGGLRETQYF | TGTGCCAGCAGCTTAGATTCCCCGTTGGGGGGGCTGAGAGAGACCCAGTACTTC | TRBV7-8 | . | many | TRBJ2-5
CASSSRGGRRGRELFF | TGTGCCAGCAGTTCCCGGGGAGGCCGGAGGGGCAGGGAGCTGTTTTTT | TRBV6-5 | . | many | TRBJ2-2
CSARPQNGRTETQYF | TGCAGTGCTAGACCCCAGAACGGACGGACGGAGACCCAGTACTTC | TRBV20-1 | . | many | TRBJ2-5
CAISERDTGELFF | TGTGCCATCAGTGAGCGGGACACCGGGGAGCTGTTTTTT | TRBV10-3 | . | many | TRBJ2-2
CASSFLLKNQPQHF | TGTGCCAGCAGTTTCCTGCTAAAGAATCAGCCCCAGCATTTT | TRBV28 | . | many | TRBJ1-5
CASSSRQGAYEQYF | TGCGCCAGCAGCTCGCGACAGGGGGCCTACGAGCAGTACTTC | TRBV5-1 | TRBD1 | many | TRBJ2-7
CASSNRQSSYNSPLHF | TGTGCCAGCAGCAACCGACAGAGCTCCTATAATTCACCCCTCCACTTT | TRBV5-5 | . | many | TRBJ1-6
CASSVGVHSNQPQHF | TGTGCCAGCAGCGTAGGAGTACATAGCAATCAGCCCCAGCATTTT | TRBV9 | . | medium-sized | TRBJ1-5
CSAQGPLGGDTQYF | TGCAGTGCTCAGGGCCCCCTTGGGGGAGATACGCAGTATTTT | TRBV20-1 | . | many | TRBJ2-3
CASSLGGPNEQFF | TGTGCCAGCAGTTTAGGGGGGCCGAATGAGCAGTTCTTC | TRBV12-3/TRBV12-4 | . | many | TRBJ2-1
CSAQTGTGVEGQFF | TGCAGCGCCCAAACCGGGACAGGGGTCGAAGGGCAGTTCTTC | TRBV29-1 | TRBD1 | many | TRBJ2-1
CATSRATGTATVEQYF | TGTGCCACCAGCAGAGCCACCGGGACAGCGACCGTCGAGCAGTACTTC | TRBV15 | TRBD1 | many | TRBJ2-7
CASSPTGSGPDTQYF | TGTGCCAGCAGCCCAACAGGGAGTGGCCCAGATACGCAGTATTTT | TRBV5-6 | . | few | TRBJ2-3
CAISAGGYTYEQYF | TGTGCCATCAGCGCGGGAGGTTACACCTACGAGCAGTACTTC | TRBV10-3 | TRBD2 | many | TRBJ2-7
CASRGTGVSYEQYF | TGTGCCAGCAGGGGGACAGGAGTCTCCTACGAGCAGTACTTC | TRBV14 | TRBD1 | many | TRBJ2-7
CASREQGSNEKLFF | TGTGCCAGTAGAGAACAGGGGAGTAATGAAAAACTGTTTTTT | TRBV19 | TRBD1 | many | TRBJ1-4
CASSRLRDSPYNEQFF | TGTGCCAGCAGTCGACTCCGGGACTCCCCCTACAATGAGCAGTTCTTC | TRBV12-3/TRBV12-4 | . | many | TRBJ2-1
CSARDLVGGYIRVGYTF | TGCAGTGCTAGAGATCTGGTGGGGGGCTATATTCGGGTTGGCTACACCTTC | TRBV20-1 | . | few | TRBJ1-2
CASSTDSSLYEKYF | TGTGCCAGCAGCACCGACTCTTCTCTCTACGAGAAGTACTTC | TRBV7-2 | . | once | TRBJ2-7
CASSLVWGTGELFF | TGTGCCAGCAGCTTAGTCTGGGGGACCGGGGAGCTGTTTTTT | TRBV7-2 | . | many | TRBJ2-2
CASSLVRGGYTEQYF | TGTGCCAGCAGTCTGGTCCGGGGGGGATATACAGAGCAGTACTTC | TRBV7-2 | TRBD2 | many | TRBJ2-7
CASSLGLTNEKLFF | TGTGCCAGCAGCTTGGGGTTGACTAATGAAAAACTGTTTTTT | TRBV7-2 | . | few | TRBJ1-4
CSVQRDYNEQFF | TGCAGTGTACAGCGGGATTACAATGAGCAGTTCTTC | TRBV20-1 | TRBD2 | few | TRBJ2-1
CASSPLTVSAPFQETQYF | TGTGCCAGCAGCCCTTTGACCGTAAGCGCCCCGTTCCAAGAGACCCAGTACTTC | TRBV7-2 | . | many | TRBJ2-5
CSVEYVSTDTQYF | TGCAGCGTTGAATACGTTAGCACAGATACGCAGTATTTT | TRBV29-1 | . | many | TRBJ2-3